This T cell receptor (beta chain) was recorded in a study of shared clonotypes between healthy human individuals. Study summary: Per donor, three plates held CD4 naive cells, three held CD4 memory, two held CD8 naive and one held CD8 memory. Findings of the study overall: Among donors, clonotype sharing was expected to be affected by sequencing depth. It was observed that roughly 5.1% of naive CD4 clonotypes were shared across a handful of donors.

CDR1 and CDR2 from the germline V gene are SGHNT and YYREEE (reference sequence). V lost 1 base and J lost 9, with 8 bases in between. The CDR3 length is 12 residues. In its sample, this clone was seen once. Antigen specificity is unknown. Profiling relied on immunoSEQ multiplex PCR, and the TCRdb table lists in-frame clones only, not all of them. Among about 610,000 clones listed, approximately 96% were seen once. CD8 cells classed as naive were CD45RO-negative and positively selected for CCR7, excluding terminally differentiated effector memory CD45RA+ cells. The donors, all of them Caucasian adults, lived in Nashville, Tennessee.

The TCR was taken from a woman aged 25 to 39 in good health. The chain recombines TRBV5-4 with TRBJ2-1; weak D call: TRBD1 (6 bases). Sample: naive CD8+ T cells sorted from blood. DNA of the CDR3: TGTGCCAGCAGCTTGACAGGGCCTGAGCAGTTCTTC. Translation: CASSLTGPEQFF. Filled out from reference TRBV5-4 and TRBJ2-1, the complete variable domain reads ETGVTQSPTHLIKTRGQQVTLRCSSQSGHNTVSWYQQALGQGPQFIFQYYREEENGRGNFPPRFSGLQFPNYSSELNVNALELDDSALYLCASSLTGPEQFFGPGTRLTVL.